This TCR beta chain was identified during a study of T cell responses to AZD1222 COVID-19 vaccine. The study's findings and limits: Only six individuals given AZD1222 were seropositive at baseline. Most donors were white British and more were female, and clonal diversity was possibly underestimated.

Sequencing was performed with immunoSEQ multiplex PCR; in TCRdb, only in-frame clones are kept and a portion is missing. The data show tens of thousands of clones, with about 90% seen just once and around 5% held by the top ten. A remark on this clone: As yet, its antigen is unknown.

The sample was peripheral blood, taken on day 0 of AZD1222 vaccination. This receptor was obtained from an adult in good health.

The CDR3 loop reads CASSPRRLNEKLFF. In nucleotides, the CDR3 is TGTGCCAGTAGTCCGCGGAGGCTTAATGAAAAACTGTTTTTT. The chain couples TRBV19 to TRBJ1-4; D gene unclear. The germline CDR1 and CDR2 sequences are LNHDA and SQIVND (reference sequence). With 5 bases removed from V and 4 bases from J, the gap between germline ends came to 11 bases. There are 14 residues in the CDR3.